Listed below are T cell receptor beta chains from one sample, sequenced in a study of blood T cell repertoires in COVID-19. The data were produced by immunoSEQ multiplex PCR, yet TCRdb's version contains in-frame clones alone and is incomplete. The table records more than 65,000 clones, over 80% of them present only once. The sequencing sample was made of peripheral blood. Receptor source: a man aged 55-75 years with active or convalescent COVID-19. The CDR3 runs from the conserved cysteine through the conserved F or W. Fields, in order: J gene, clone size, V gene, D gene, CDR3 DNA, CDR3 protein. D genes are given only for firm matches. A row's size may be missing; if present it is once, few, many or a size class.

J: TRBJ2-3; size: .; V: TRBV12-5; D: TRBD2; DNA: TGTGCTAGTGGTTTCGGCGGCGGGGGGGCAGATACGCAGTATTTT; CDR3: CASGFGGGGADTQYF
J: TRBJ1-1; size: .; V: TRBV11-3; D: .; DNA: TGTGCCAGCAGCTCAGACCCGCAGGGCGTTGAAGCTTTCTTT; CDR3: CASSSDPQGVEAFF
J: TRBJ1-4; size: .; V: TRBV27; D: .; DNA: TGTGCCAGCAGTTCCCCAAATGAAAAACTGTTTTTT; CDR3: CASSSPNEKLFF
J: TRBJ2-3; size: .; V: TRBV5-4; D: TRBD2; DNA: TGTGCCAGCAGCTTGCCTTATAGCGGGGTCACAGATACGCAGTATTTT; CDR3: CASSLPYSGVTDTQYF
J: TRBJ2-1; size: .; V: TRBV5-1; D: .; DNA: TGCGCCAGCTCAGGGGCGTACAATGAGCAGTTCTTC; CDR3: CASSGAYNEQFF
J: TRBJ2-7; size: .; V: TRBV30; D: TRBD2; DNA: TGTGCCTGGAGACCCCCGGGACTAGCGTCAGCCGGGCAGTACTTC; CDR3: CAWRPPGLASAGQYF
J: TRBJ1-4; size: few; V: TRBV2; D: TRBD1; DNA: TGTGCCAGCAGTCCAGGGGGGACAGGGAATGGAAAACTGTTTTTT; CDR3: CASSPGGTGNGKLFF
J: TRBJ2-6; size: .; V: TRBV7-2; D: TRBD1; DNA: TGTGCCAGCAGCTCGGGACAGCTCTCCGGGGCCAACGTCCTGACTTTC; CDR3: CASSSGQLSGANVLTF
J: TRBJ1-1; size: .; V: TRBV10-3; D: .; DNA: TGTGCCATCAGTGAGATGGCAGGGGTGAACACTGAAGCTTTCTTT; CDR3: CAISEMAGVNTEAFF
J: TRBJ1-4; size: few; V: TRBV20-1; D: .; DNA: TGCAGTGCTAGTGCGGGGGGGGCTAATGAAAAACTGTTTTTT; CDR3: CSASAGGANEKLFF
J: TRBJ1-4; size: .; V: TRBV6-5; D: TRBD1; DNA: TGTGCCACCGCCGGACAGGGGATGGAAAAACTGTTTTTT; CDR3: CATAGQGMEKLFF
J: TRBJ1-1; size: .; V: TRBV24-1; D: TRBD1; DNA: TGTGCCACCAGTGATTTGAAACAGGGGGGGGAAGCTTTCTTT; CDR3: CATSDLKQGGEAFF
J: TRBJ2-7; size: .; V: TRBV7-3; D: .; DNA: TGTGCCAGCAGCCAAACCCATTCTACCTACGAGCAGTACTTC; CDR3: CASSQTHSTYEQYF
J: TRBJ1-2; size: few; V: TRBV2; D: TRBD1; DNA: TGTGCCAGCAACGGACAGGGGCTTAACTATGGCTACACCTTC; CDR3: CASNGQGLNYGYTF
J: TRBJ2-3; size: .; V: TRBV12-3/TRBV12-4; D: .; DNA: TGTGCCAGCAGTTTCGGGTTTGATACGCAGTATTTT; CDR3: CASSFGFDTQYF
J: TRBJ1-3; size: .; V: TRBV6-2/TRBV6-3; D: .; DNA: TGTGCCAGCAGTTACTCGAACGTGAGGACTCGGCGGGACACCATATATTTT; CDR3: CASSYSNVRTRRDTIYF
J: TRBJ1-2; size: .; V: TRBV5-4; D: .; DNA: TGTGCCAGCAGCCCCGGGTCCCCCTATGGCTACACCTTC; CDR3: CASSPGSPYGYTF
J: TRBJ2-5; size: .; V: TRBV11-2; D: TRBD2; DNA: TGTGCCAGCAGCTTAGAACTAGCGGATCAAGAGACCCAGTACTTC; CDR3: CASSLELADQETQYF
J: TRBJ2-6; size: .; V: TRBV9; D: .; DNA: TGTGCCAGCAGCGTAGTAGACTCTGGGGCCAACGTCCTGACTTTC; CDR3: CASSVVDSGANVLTF
J: TRBJ2-1; size: .; V: TRBV14; D: TRBD2; DNA: TGTGCCAGCAGAAGCACTAGCGGATCCTACAATGAGCAGTTCTTC; CDR3: CASRSTSGSYNEQFF
J: TRBJ2-5; size: .; V: TRBV2; D: TRBD1; DNA: TGTGCCAGCAGTGAAGGGACAGGGCTTGGTGGGACCCAGTACTTC; CDR3: CASSEGTGLGGTQYF
J: TRBJ2-7; size: once; V: TRBV7-2; D: TRBD1; DNA: TGTGCCAGCAGCACGATGAGGGGGCGCCGCCACGAGCAGTACTTC; CDR3: CASSTMRGRRHEQYF
J: TRBJ1-2; size: .; V: TRBV27; D: .; DNA: TGTGCCAGCAGATCATACTATGGCTACACCTTC; CDR3: CASRSYYGYTF